The 15 T cell receptor beta chains below were found in one sample sequenced in a study of Tregs in tolerant kidney transplant recipients. TCRdb keeps only in-frame clones here, not all; method: immunoSEQ multiplex PCR. This sample yields more than 95,000 clones, of which 92% are seen a single time; over 0.5% belongs to the top ten. The sequenced sample consisted of CD4+ T cells from blood. The receptor source for this set is a human donor in good health.

J is TRBJ1-2 and V is TRBV10-3; D is unresolved. This CDR3 comprises 13 residues. Germline loops: CDR1 ENHRY, CDR2 SYGVKD. Trimming took 7 bases from V and 2 from J, leaving 11 bases between them. The CDR3 sequence: CAITADTNYGYTF. CDR3 bases: TGTGCCATCACGGCAGATACGAACTATGGCTACACCTTC.

The chain couples TRBV4-2 to TRBJ2-2, with TRBD1 matching over 10 bases. In germline, CDR1 is LGHNA, CDR2 YNFKEQ. The CDR3 consists of 15 residues. Trimming took 3 bases from V and 9 from J; bases not matched to a gene: 7. The CDR3 DNA is TGTGCCAGCAGCCACCCGGGACAGGGGAAGAGGGAGCTGTTTTTT. Translated, it gives CASSHPGQGKRELFF.

As concerns this clone: Germline and junction disagree at one end, which may indicate a read error. This chain links TRBV30 with TRBJ2-3, with 8 bases fitting TRBD2. CDR3 size: 15 residues. The germline gives CDR1 GTSNPN, CDR2 SVGIG (reference sequence). The CDR3 spells CARRASGSGTDTQYF. Written as DNA, the CDR3 is TGTGCCAGGAGGGCCAGCGGGAGTGGAACAGATACGCAGTATTTT.

This rearrangement joins TRBV10-3 to TRBJ2-1; D gene uncertain. Germline V lookup: CDR1 ENHRY, CDR2 SYGVKD. The CDR3 is 17 residues long. Trimming left V 3 bases short and J 3 bases short, with 18 bases between. The CDR3 loop reads CAISDPLGAMNYNEQFF. The CDR3 bases are TGTGCCATCAGTGATCCTCTTGGCGCTATGAACTACAATGAGCAGTTCTTC.

Comment on this clone: One junction end does not reproduce the germline sequence, and a read error may be involved. The chain carries TRBV7-7 and TRBJ2-1; D is possibly TRBD2 (5 bases). Germline CDR1 is SSHAT and CDR2 is FNYEAQ (reference sequence). The CDR3 has 13 amino acids. CDR3: CASSSGIGNEQFF. The CDR3 DNA reads as TGTGCTAGCAGCTCCGGGATAGGGAATGAGCAGTTCTTC.

The V gene is TRBV18, the J gene TRBJ2-5; the match to TRBD2 covers 10 bases. CDR3 length equals 16 residues. Germline trimming cut 4 bases from V and 3 bases from J; bases unmatched to any gene: 8. CDR1 and CDR2 from the germline V gene are KGHSH and LQKENI. The CDR3 sequence: CASSRPGTSVEETQYF. The CDR3 DNA is TGTGCCAGCTCACGTCCCGGGACTAGCGTAGAAGAGACCCAGTACTTC.

The rearrangement links TRBV15 to TRBJ1-1, with a tentative D call TRBD1 (6 bases). This CDR3 is 15 amino acids long. V was pared by 2 bases and J by 4 bases, with 14 bases between. The germline V gene has CDR1 LNHNV and CDR2 YYDKDF (reference sequence). DNA for the CDR3: TGTGCCACCAGCAGATCCGGTGGGGGCGTCACTGAAGCTTTCTTT. It translates to CATSRSGGGVTEAFF. The full variable domain, completed using reference TRBV15 and TRBJ1-1, is DAMVIQNPRYQVTQFGKPVTLSCSQTLNHNVMYWYQQKSSQAPKLLFHYYDKDFNNEADTPDNFQSRRPNTSFCFLDIRSPGLGDTAMYLCATSRSGGGVTEAFFGQGTRLTVV.

The gene calls are TRBV5-4 and TRBJ2-1; 7 positions match TRBD2. Looked up from germline, CDR1 is SGHNT and CDR2 is YYREEE (reference sequence). V dropped 0 bases and J dropped 13; count of bases not matched to a gene: 13. This CDR3 comprises 15 residues. The CDR3 region is CASSLGLGKRGSQFF. The CDR3, as DNA: TGTGCCAGCAGCTTGGGGTTGGGAAAGCGGGGATCCCAGTTCTTC. Variable domain in full (rest from reference TRBV5-4 and TRBJ2-1): ETGVTQSPTHLIKTRGQQVTLRCSSQSGHNTVSWYQQALGQGPQFIFQYYREEENGRGNFPPRFSGLQFPNYSSELNVNALELDDSALYLCASSLGLGKRGSQFFGPGTRLTVL.

This clone was seen more than once but under ten times. The chain joins TRBV28 to TRBJ1-2; TRBD1 might be the D (6 bases). Germline lookup yields CDR1 MDHEN and CDR2 SYDVKM. This CDR3 comprises 11 residues. Trimming removed 6 bases at V and 13 bases at J, with 15 bases between. The CDR3 DNA sequence: TGTGCCAGCAGCACCCCAGGGGCTTGCACCTTC. This sequence encodes CASSTPGACTF.

The chain couples TRBV19 to TRBJ2-3; TRBD1 matches 8 bases. Germline CDR1 reads LNHDA; CDR2 reads SQIVND (reference sequence). V shed 5 bases, J shed 0 bases, and the junction held 10 bases outside the gene matches. The CDR3 is 17 amino acids. The CDR3 DNA reads as TGTGCCAGTAGTTTGACAGGGGTCGTTAAAAGCACAGATACGCAGTATTTT. Protein: CASSLTGVVKSTDTQYF.

J is TRBJ2-7 and V is TRBV18, with D perhaps TRBD1 (6 bases). CDR3 length: 14 amino acids. Germline loops: CDR1 KGHSH, CDR2 LQKENI. Trimming left V 2 bases short and J 4 bases short, with 12 bases between. The CDR3: CASSPTGRGYEQYF. As DNA, the CDR3 is TGTGCCAGCTCACCAACAGGGCGAGGGTACGAGCAGTACTTC. Together with reference TRBV18 and TRBJ2-7, the CDR3 gives the full variable domain: NAGVMQNPRHLVRRRGQEARLRCSPMKGHSHVYWYRQLPEEGLKFMVYLQKENIIDESGMPKERFSAEFPKEGPSILRIQQVVRGDSAAYFCASSPTGRGYEQYFGPGTRLTVT.

The chain has TRBV5-4 and TRBJ1-2, with D unclear. The CDR3 has 14 amino acids. CDR1 is SGHNT, CDR2 YYREEE, per germline (reference sequence). Between the trimmed V and J ends, which lost 4 bases and 0 bases, there was a span of 10 bases. The CDR3: CASSPWTANYGYTF. The CDR3 DNA reads TGTGCCAGCAGCCCTTGGACGGCTAACTATGGCTACACCTTC.

The rearrangement joins TRBV11-3 to TRBJ2-1, with 9 positions matching TRBD2. The germline gives CDR1 SGHNT, CDR2 YENEEA. The CDR3 loop spans 17 amino acids. The V gene end was trimmed by 4 bases and the J gene end by 7 bases; junction bases not matched to a gene: 14. CDR3 bases: TGTGCCAGCAGCTCATCTCTCGGCGGGAGGGCCGGGAATGAGCAGTTCTTC. It specifies CASSSSLGGRAGNEQFF.

This chain joins TRBV30 and TRBJ1-6; 7 nucleotides match TRBD1. Germline values: CDR1 GTSNPN, CDR2 SVGIG (reference sequence). CDR3 length equals 14 residues. The V gene end was trimmed by 7 bases and the J gene end by 9 bases; junction bases not matched to a gene: 12. The CDR3 reads CAFKRDRDLSPLHF. DNA for the CDR3: TGTGCCTTTAAAAGAGACAGGGACCTTTCACCCCTCCACTTT.

The chain employs TRBV5-1 and TRBJ2-3, with D tentatively TRBD2 (6 bases). CDR3 length: 19 residues. V was shortened by 2 bases and J by 4 bases, with 26 bases between the two germline ends. The germline CDR1 and CDR2 sequences are SGHRS and YFSETQ. In DNA, the CDR3 is TGCGCCAGCAGCTTCTGGAGGGCAGGCCGACTTACTTTTCCAGATACGCAGTATTTT. As protein: CASSFWRAGRLTFPDTQYF.